A selection of T cell receptor beta chains follows, all from one sample in a study of cytomegalovirus exposure and HLA in healthy donors. Sequencing used immunoSEQ multiplex PCR; TCRdb keeps in-frame clones, though not all of them. The repertoire holds 150,000 to 180,000 clones, with over 75% as singletons. Sample: PBMCs. Every receptor here comes from a woman in her 40s in good health and CMV-seropositive. Each CDR3 is given with its conserved first and last residue. D genes are given only for firm matches. For some rows the clone size is stated as once, few or many, or as a class when expanded; others skip it.

d_call: NA; clone_size: NA; v_call: TRBV10-3; j_call: TRBJ2-3; cdr3_aa: CAITPDGRPDTQYF; cdr3_nt: TGTGCCATCACCCCCGATGGGAGGCCAGATACGCAGTATTTT
d_call: TRBD1; clone_size: NA; v_call: TRBV7-9; j_call: TRBJ1-2; cdr3_aa: CASSPTGDFGYTF; cdr3_nt: TGTGCCAGCAGCCCGACAGGGGACTTTGGCTACACCTTC
d_call: NA; clone_size: NA; v_call: TRBV7-2; j_call: TRBJ2-7; cdr3_aa: CASSLAQGPATEQYF; cdr3_nt: TGTGCCAGCAGCTTAGCGCAGGGTCCGGCTACCGAGCAGTACTTC
d_call: TRBD2; clone_size: NA; v_call: TRBV18; j_call: TRBJ2-1; cdr3_aa: CASSPGGWENEQFF; cdr3_nt: TGTGCCAGCTCGCCGGGAGGCTGGGAGAATGAGCAGTTCTTC
d_call: TRBD1; clone_size: NA; v_call: TRBV10-2; j_call: TRBJ2-1; cdr3_aa: CASSEGQGAWGNEQFF; cdr3_nt: TGCGCCAGCAGTGAGGGACAGGGGGCGTGGGGCAATGAGCAGTTCTTC
d_call: TRBD2; clone_size: NA; v_call: TRBV11-2; j_call: TRBJ2-1; cdr3_aa: CASSLELAGDYEQFF; cdr3_nt: TGTGCCAGCAGCTTAGAACTAGCGGGAGACTATGAGCAGTTCTTC
d_call: NA; clone_size: NA; v_call: TRBV5-4; j_call: TRBJ2-3; cdr3_aa: CASSATRTPPDTQYF; cdr3_nt: TGTGCCAGCAGCGCAACTAGAACCCCCCCAGATACGCAGTATTTT
d_call: NA; clone_size: NA; v_call: TRBV13; j_call: TRBJ2-7; cdr3_aa: CASSLGRYEQYF; cdr3_nt: TGTGCCAGCAGCTTAGGCCGCTACGAGCAGTACTTC
d_call: TRBD1; clone_size: few; v_call: TRBV6-1; j_call: TRBJ1-1; cdr3_aa: CASSWTGNTEAFF; cdr3_nt: TGTGCCAGCAGTTGGACAGGGAACACTGAAGCTTTCTTT
d_call: NA; clone_size: NA; v_call: TRBV18; j_call: TRBJ2-5; cdr3_aa: CTSSPGRETQYF; cdr3_nt: TGTACCAGCTCACCAGGGAGGGAGACCCAGTACTTC
d_call: NA; clone_size: few; v_call: TRBV6-1; j_call: TRBJ1-5; cdr3_aa: CATARKGDSNQPQHF; cdr3_nt: TGTGCCACCGCCAGAAAGGGGGATAGCAATCAGCCCCAGCATTTT
d_call: NA; clone_size: NA; v_call: TRBV27; j_call: TRBJ2-3; cdr3_aa: CASSPTADTQYF; cdr3_nt: TGTGCCAGCAGTCCAACGGCAGATACGCAGTATTTT
d_call: NA; clone_size: NA; v_call: TRBV5-6; j_call: TRBJ2-7; cdr3_aa: CASSFKHEQYF; cdr3_nt: TGTGCCAGCAGCTTTAAGCACGAGCAGTACTTC
d_call: NA; clone_size: NA; v_call: TRBV29-1; j_call: TRBJ2-4; cdr3_aa: CSVESSLNIQYF; cdr3_nt: TGCAGCGTTGAATCTTCCCTAAACATTCAGTACTTC
d_call: NA; clone_size: NA; v_call: TRBV5-1; j_call: TRBJ2-7; cdr3_aa: CASSRLQGRLAEQYF; cdr3_nt: TGCGCCAGCAGCCGGTTACAGGGGAGGTTGGCCGAGCAGTACTTC
d_call: NA; clone_size: NA; v_call: TRBV5-4; j_call: TRBJ2-5; cdr3_aa: CASSLGTGKETQYF; cdr3_nt: TGTGCCAGCAGCTTGGGTACAGGGAAGGAGACCCAGTACTTC
d_call: TRBD2; clone_size: large; v_call: TRBV10-2; j_call: TRBJ2-3; cdr3_aa: CASNPGTSAFDTQYF; cdr3_nt: TGCGCCAGCAATCCCGGGACTAGCGCCTTTGATACGCAGTATTTT
d_call: NA; clone_size: NA; v_call: TRBV4-2; j_call: TRBJ2-4; cdr3_aa: CASSQTTTLAKNIQYF; cdr3_nt: TGTGCCAGCAGCCAAACAACTACGTTAGCCAAAAACATTCAGTACTTC
d_call: TRBD1; clone_size: NA; v_call: TRBV10-3; j_call: TRBJ2-3; cdr3_aa: CAISPTGGTDTQYF; cdr3_nt: TGTGCCATCAGCCCGACAGGGGGCACAGATACGCAGTATTTT
d_call: NA; clone_size: NA; v_call: TRBV9; j_call: TRBJ2-5; cdr3_aa: CASSVVGTKRETQYF; cdr3_nt: TGTGCCAGCAGCGTAGTGGGGACAAAAAGGGAGACCCAGTACTTC